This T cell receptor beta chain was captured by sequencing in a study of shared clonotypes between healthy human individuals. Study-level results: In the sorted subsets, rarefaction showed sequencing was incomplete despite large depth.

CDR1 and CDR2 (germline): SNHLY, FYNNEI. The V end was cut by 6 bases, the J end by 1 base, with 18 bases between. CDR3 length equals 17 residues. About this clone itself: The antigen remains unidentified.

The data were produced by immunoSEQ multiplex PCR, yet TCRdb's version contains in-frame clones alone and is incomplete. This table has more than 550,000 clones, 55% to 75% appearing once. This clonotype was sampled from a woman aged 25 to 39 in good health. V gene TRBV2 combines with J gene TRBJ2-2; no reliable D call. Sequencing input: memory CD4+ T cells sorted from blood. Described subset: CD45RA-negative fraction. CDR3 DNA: TGTGCCAGCAGCCCTGCCTGGTCTCCGTTGAACACCGGGGAGCTGTTTTTT. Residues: CASSPAWSPLNTGELFF.